The source of this TCR beta chain is a study of T cell responses to AZD1222 COVID-19 vaccine (dated by TCRdb to 2020 to 2022). In terms of the full investigation: A total of 230 or so trial participants underwent TCR sequencing, of whom about 210 received two doses of AZD1222 and about 25 received two doses of the MenACWY control vaccine. Trial participants were enrolled into age subgroups of 18-55, 56-69 and 70-plus years, which contained about 150, 27 and 61 TCR-sequenced participants, respectively.

Its CDR3 holds 14 amino acids, cysteine through phenylalanine. Only the CDR3 region is kept as DNA, spanning 42 bases read in frame from base 1. In the germline V gene, CDR1 corresponds to MNHEY and CDR2 to SVGAGI. The junction shows trimming of 6 bases on V and 3 bases on J, and the gene matches do not reach 6 bases of it. Here is what the overall study found, with its caveats: After two AZD1222 doses, spike-specific TCR breadth and depth were significantly higher than at day 0 and than in MenACWY recipients. Because no day 14 peak-response samples were available, the repertoires could be characterized only after the peak T cell response. The 56-69-year group was small, and its depth increase did not reach significance, likely because of low power. Conclusions about previously exposed vaccinees are limited because only six or seven AZD1222 recipients were SARS-CoV-2 seropositive at baseline. Nearly half of unique spike-specific TCRs reportedly recognized epitopes outside regions mutated in the B.1.351 and B.1.1.7 variants. The vaccine-associated CD4 TCRs covered the entire spike protein, and the dominant responses fell in regions 160-218 and 743-854. Most participants were white British and females outnumbered males, and the authors suggested that clonal diversity may have been underestimated.

The CDR3 regions of human TCRbeta chains were analyzed by immunosequencing. From the authors' description of their analysis: Repertoire TCRs were matched against a reference library of SARS-CoV-2-specific TCRs generated with the MIRA antigen-specificity platform. Breadth was defined as the fraction of unique TCRs that were SARS-CoV-2-associated. Depth was defined as the fraction of total T cells that were SARS-CoV-2-associated. Each spike-specific TCR was assigned to its reactive spike region and to a CD4 or CD8 class using the MIRA data. Log10-transformed breadth and depth values were compared by one-way ANOVA with Sidak's multiple comparisons tests. Sourced from immuneACCESS, this table was stored by TCRdb with only in-frame sequences that have V and J called. A share of the clones is absent; for the studies checked, an unresolved V gene accounts for under half, and the remainder has no known explanation. V and J calls and clone size are copied from that table; D and trimming were computed from the DNA. The sample contains about 180,000 clones, just over 85% of them found a single time. Roughly 11% of the sample rests with the top ten.

Reading the label with the study, this specimen's time point is: about 28 days (+/-7) after the second vaccine dose. AZD1222 recipients with second doses at about 4 weeks or about 12 weeks were pooled, because spike-specific TCR depth and breadth did not differ between schedules. Samples from vaccinated people were obtained from the UK trials COV001 and COV002, which included a single-blind randomized controlled phase 2/3 trial of AZD1222 (ChAdOx1 nCoV-19) in healthy adults. For TCRbeta chain sequencing, PBMC samples were collected from trial participants at day 0 and at day 28 after the second dose. Points on this clone: The antigen this receptor binds is unknown. Base qualities are not provided; no much larger clone lies one nucleotide away.

This clonotype was sampled from an adult who received the AZD1222 COVID-19 vaccine. This sequence uses TRBV6-5 and TRBJ2-7, with 9 bases in between that match TRBD1. Sequenced material: peripheral blood, taken 28 days after the second AZD1222 dose. CDR3 reads: CASSSGTGYYEQYF. At the DNA level, the sequence is TGTGCCAGCAGCTCCGGGACAGGGTACTACGAGCAGTACTTC.